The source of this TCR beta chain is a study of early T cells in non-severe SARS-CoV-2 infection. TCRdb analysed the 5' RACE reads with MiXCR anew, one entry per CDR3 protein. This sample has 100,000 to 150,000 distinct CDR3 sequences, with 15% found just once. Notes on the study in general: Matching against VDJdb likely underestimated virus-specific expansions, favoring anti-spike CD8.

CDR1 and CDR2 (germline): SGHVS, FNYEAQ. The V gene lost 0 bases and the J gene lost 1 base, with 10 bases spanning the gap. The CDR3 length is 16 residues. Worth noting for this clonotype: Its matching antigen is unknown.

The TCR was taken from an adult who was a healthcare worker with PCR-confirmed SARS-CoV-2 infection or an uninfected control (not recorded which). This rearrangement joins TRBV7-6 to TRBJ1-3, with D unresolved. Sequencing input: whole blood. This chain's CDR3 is CASSLAISNSGNTIYF. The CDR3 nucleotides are TGTGCCAGCAGCTTAGCAATCAGCAATTCTGGAAACACCATATATTTT.